This note documents a single T cell receptor (beta chain) sequence. This clone was counted a few times. This clone's antigen is unknown. Base-call qualities are not available, and no considerably larger clone is one nucleotide away. The immunoSEQ Assay, a bias-controlled multiplex PCR, was used to amplify TCRbeta CDR3 regions from genomic DNA. In the paper's pipeline: The number of nucleated cells in each sample was estimated by amplification of reference gene primers within the assay. To quantify the absolute abundance of each unique TCRbeta CDR3 rearrangement, sequence reads were collapsed and filtered. For each sample, productive Simpson clonality was calculated as the square root of Simpson's diversity index across productive rearrangements. TCRdb took this table from immuneACCESS and kept in-frame rearrangements with V and J called. Such tables lack part of the clones; where checked against another copy, unresolved V genes explain under half of the gap, and the rest is unexplained. V and J calls and clone size are given by that table; D and trimming were obtained from the DNA. Within this sample are roughly 66,000 clones, with approximately 91% of them counted one time only. Around 7% of the sample is held by the ten biggest clonotypes.

Whole blood was collected in K2EDTA tubes by collaborating institutions according to the institutions' own protocols. For TCRbeta analysis, collaborators shipped samples as frozen whole blood, isolated PBMCs, or DNA extracted from either of those sample types. The germline V gene sets CDR1 to MDHEN and CDR2 to SYDVKM. The germline V and J ends show losses of 4 bases and 6 bases respectively, and no gene match explains 9 bases of the junction. Spanning cysteine to phenylalanine, the CDR3 consists of 15 amino acids. CDR3 DNA is the only sequence kept; it has 45 bases, read in frame from the first base. This sample stems from a study of blood T cell repertoires in COVID-19 (dated by TCRdb to the early 2020s). Study-level background: The collaborator samples originated in the United States, Italy and Spain and spanned the acute and convalescent phases of COVID-19. The prospective study material was composed of cDNA or gDNA derived from T cells, B-cell-depleted T cells, or PBMCs. Deeply sampled blood TCRbeta repertoires from subjects exposed to, actively infected with, or recovered from COVID-19 were included in the dataset. A freely available public database, intended as a resource for researchers studying the immune response to SARS-CoV-2, is where the repertoires were released. The samples were drawn from two sources: the first 160 participants of the ongoing ImmuneRACE study, and 950 to 1,500 subjects contributed by 6 global collaborators. Sample metadata almost always included a de-identified subject ID, COVID-19 status, age in years and sex. HLA class I and class II types, where available, came from metadata supplied by the sample provider rather than from assay-based typing.

What the work shows at the level of the full study, not this receptor alone: Clinical and demographic metadata were provided uncurated, with the amount varying by source and participant.

The receptor was isolated from a human donor in a cohort sampled during active COVID-19. Sequencing used peripheral blood. The sequence is built from TRBV28 and TRBJ2-1, with TRBD2 matching 7 junction bases. DNA sequence: TGTGCCAGCAGTTCATCCGGACTAGTCCCCAATGAGCAGTTCTTC. The translation is CASSSSGLVPNEQFF.